This T cell receptor (beta chain) appears in the sequencing data of a study of CD8+ T cells in alopecia areata. General study results and limits: Mouse data revealed clearer TCR sharing than patient data did, a gap possibly tied to HLA. Among the top 100, expanded CD8+ clones were significantly decreased by tofacitinib, as was scalp clonality. Scalp sequencing also captures normal skin's resident alphabeta T cells.

Sample treatment: oral pan-JAK inhibitor, 5-10 mg twice daily. This CDR3 is built from 13 residues. With 4 bases removed from V and 7 bases from J, the gap between germline ends came to 13 bases. CDR1 and CDR2 from the germline V gene are SQVTM and ANQGSEA. Extracted RNA was reverse transcribed, and the resulting cDNA served as sequencing template. Method: immunoSEQ multiplex PCR; TCRdb's copy keeps in-frame clones and lacks some. The table records hundreds of thousands of clones, around 65% of them present only once. With regard to this clone: Its antigen is not identified.

The receptor was derived from a human donor with alopecia areata. The chain carries TRBV29-1 and TRBJ2-2, with D unclear. Sequencing was performed on CD4+ T cells sorted from blood, taken around week 44, from a patient treated with tofacitinib. The chain's CDR3 is CSVAQVLGGELFF. The DNA for the CDR3 is TGCAGCGTTGCGCAGGTCCTGGGCGGGGAGCTGTTTTTT.